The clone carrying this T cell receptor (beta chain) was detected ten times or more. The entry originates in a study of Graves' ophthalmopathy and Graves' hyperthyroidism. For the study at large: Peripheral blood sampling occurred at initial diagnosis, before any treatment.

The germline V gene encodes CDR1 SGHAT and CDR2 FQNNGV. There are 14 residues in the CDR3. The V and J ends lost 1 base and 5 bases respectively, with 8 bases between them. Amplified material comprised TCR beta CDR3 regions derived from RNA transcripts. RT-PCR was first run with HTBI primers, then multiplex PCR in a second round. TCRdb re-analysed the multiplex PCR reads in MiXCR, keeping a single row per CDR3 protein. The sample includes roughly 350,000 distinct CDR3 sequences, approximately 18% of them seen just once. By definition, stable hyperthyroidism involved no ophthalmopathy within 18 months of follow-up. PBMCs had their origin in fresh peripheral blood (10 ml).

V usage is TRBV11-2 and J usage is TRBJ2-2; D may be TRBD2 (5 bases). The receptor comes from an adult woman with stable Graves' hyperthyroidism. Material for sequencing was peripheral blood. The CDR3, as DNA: TGTGCCAGCAGCTTAGGAGCGGAGACCGGGGAGCTGTTTTTT. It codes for CASSLGAETGELFF.